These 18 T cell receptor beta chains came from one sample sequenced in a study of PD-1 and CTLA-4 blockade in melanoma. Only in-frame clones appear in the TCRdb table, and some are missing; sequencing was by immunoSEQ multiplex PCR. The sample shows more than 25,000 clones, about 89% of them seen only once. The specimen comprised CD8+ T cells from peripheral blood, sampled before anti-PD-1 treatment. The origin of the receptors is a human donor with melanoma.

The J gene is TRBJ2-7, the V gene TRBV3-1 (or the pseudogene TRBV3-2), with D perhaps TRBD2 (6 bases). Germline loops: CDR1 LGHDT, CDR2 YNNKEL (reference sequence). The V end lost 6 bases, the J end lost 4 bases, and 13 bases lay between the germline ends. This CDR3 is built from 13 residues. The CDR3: CASRGSGGYEQYF. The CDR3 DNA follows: TGTGCCAGCAGAGGTAGCGGAGGGTACGAGCAGTACTTC.

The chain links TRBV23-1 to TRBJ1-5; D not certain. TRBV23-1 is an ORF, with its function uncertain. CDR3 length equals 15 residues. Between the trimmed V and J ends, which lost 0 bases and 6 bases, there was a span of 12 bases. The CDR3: CASSQSIRVRQPQHF. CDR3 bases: TGCGCCAGCAGTCAATCGATCCGGGTTCGTCAGCCCCAGCATTTT.

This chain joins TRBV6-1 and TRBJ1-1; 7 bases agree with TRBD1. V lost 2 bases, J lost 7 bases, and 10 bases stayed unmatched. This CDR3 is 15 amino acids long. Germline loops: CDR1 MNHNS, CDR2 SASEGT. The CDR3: CASSEIPDRALEAFF. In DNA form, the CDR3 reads TGTGCCAGCAGTGAAATTCCCGACAGGGCACTTGAAGCTTTCTTT.

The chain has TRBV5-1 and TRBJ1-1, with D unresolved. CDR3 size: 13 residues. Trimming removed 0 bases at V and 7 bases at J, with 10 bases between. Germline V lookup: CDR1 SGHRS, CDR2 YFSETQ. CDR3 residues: CASSLGGGLEAFF. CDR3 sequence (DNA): TGCGCCAGCAGCTTGGGTGGAGGGCTTGAAGCTTTCTTT. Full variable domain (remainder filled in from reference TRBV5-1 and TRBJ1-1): KAGVTQTPRYLIKTRGQQVTLSCSPISGHRSVSWYQQTPGQGLQFLFEYFSETQRNKGNFPGRFSGRQFSNSRSEMNVSTLELGDSALYLCASSLGGGLEAFFGQGTRLTVV.

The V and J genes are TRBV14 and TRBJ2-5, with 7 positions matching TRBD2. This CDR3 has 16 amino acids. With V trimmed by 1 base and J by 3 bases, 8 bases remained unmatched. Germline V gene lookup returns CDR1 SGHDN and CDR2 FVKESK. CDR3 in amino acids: CASSQVGAGLEETQYF. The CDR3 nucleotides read TGTGCCAGCAGCCAAGTAGGAGCGGGGCTGGAAGAGACCCAGTACTTC.

For the CDR3, the DNA is TGTGCCAGCGCCCTTTGGGATATAAAGGTCACTGAAGCTTTCTTT. It is translated as CASALWDIKVTEAFF. The V call is TRBV28, the J call TRBJ1-1; no reliable D call. V shed 8 bases and J shed 4 bases, with 20 bases lying between them. The CDR3 is made up of 15 amino acids. Per germline, CDR1 MDHEN and CDR2 SYDVKM. Looking up the rest from reference TRBV28 and TRBJ1-1 gives the full variable domain: DVKVTQSSRYLVKRTGEKVFLECVQDMDHENMFWYRQDPGLGLRLIYFSYDVKMKEKGDIPEGYSVSREKKERFSLILESASTNQTSMYLCASALWDIKVTEAFFGQGTRLTVV.

The DNA for the CDR3 is TGTGCCAGCAGTCTCCTGGACAGGGTGGACGAGCAGTACTTC. It translates to CASSLLDRVDEQYF. The chain uses TRBV27 and TRBJ2-7; TRBD1 matches at 8 bases. The length of the CDR3 is 14 residues. Germline V gene data show CDR1 as MNHEY and CDR2 as SMNVEV (reference sequence). J was trimmed by 5 bases and V by 5 bases; bases with no gene match: 8.

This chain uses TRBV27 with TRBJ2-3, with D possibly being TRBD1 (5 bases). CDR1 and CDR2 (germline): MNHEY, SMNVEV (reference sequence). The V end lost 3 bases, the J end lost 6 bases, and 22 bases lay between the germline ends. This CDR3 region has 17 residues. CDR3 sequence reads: CASSLDASDNLGDTQYF. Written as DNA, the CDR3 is TGTGCCAGCAGTTTGGACGCATCGGACAACCTTGGGGATACGCAGTATTTT.

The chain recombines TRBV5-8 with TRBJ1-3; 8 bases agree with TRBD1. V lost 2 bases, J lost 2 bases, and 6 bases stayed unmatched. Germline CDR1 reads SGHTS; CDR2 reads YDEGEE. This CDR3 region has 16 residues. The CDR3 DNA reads TGTGCCAGCAGCTTCGCCGACAGGGGCCCTGGAAACACCATATATTTT. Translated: CASSFADRGPGNTIYF.

As DNA, the CDR3 is TGTGCCAGCAGCTTAGCGGGAAGAGAGCAGTACTTC. It yields the protein CASSLAGREQYF. J is TRBJ2-7 and V is TRBV7-9; D remains ambiguous. CDR3 length equals 12 residues. V was trimmed by 0 bases and J by 7 bases, leaving 7 bases between them. Germline CDR1 and CDR2: SEHNR and FQNEAQ (reference sequence).

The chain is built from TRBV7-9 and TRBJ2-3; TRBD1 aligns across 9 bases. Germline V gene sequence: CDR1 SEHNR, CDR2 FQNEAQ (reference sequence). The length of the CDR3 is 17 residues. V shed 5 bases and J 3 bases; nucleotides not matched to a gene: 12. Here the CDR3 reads CASSPSGGQGRTDTQYF. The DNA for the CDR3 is TGTGCCAGCAGCCCGTCGGGAGGACAGGGGCGTACAGATACGCAGTATTTT.

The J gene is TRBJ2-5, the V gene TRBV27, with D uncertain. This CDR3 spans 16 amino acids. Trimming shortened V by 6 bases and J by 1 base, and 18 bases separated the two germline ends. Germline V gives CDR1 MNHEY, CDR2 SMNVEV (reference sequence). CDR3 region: CASSPSVNGFQETQYF. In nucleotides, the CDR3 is TGTGCCAGCAGCCCCTCCGTGAACGGATTCCAAGAGACCCAGTACTTC.

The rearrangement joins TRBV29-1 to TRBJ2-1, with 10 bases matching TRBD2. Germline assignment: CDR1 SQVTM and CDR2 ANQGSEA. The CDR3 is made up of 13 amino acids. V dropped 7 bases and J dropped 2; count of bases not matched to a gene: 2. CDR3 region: CSDGLAAYNEQFF. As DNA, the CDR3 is TGCAGCGATGGACTAGCGGCCTACAATGAGCAGTTCTTC.

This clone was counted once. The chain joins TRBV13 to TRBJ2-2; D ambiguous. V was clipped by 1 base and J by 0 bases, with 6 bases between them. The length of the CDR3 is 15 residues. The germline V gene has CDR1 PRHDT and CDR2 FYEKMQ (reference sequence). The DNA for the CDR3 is TGTGCCAGCAGCTTAGACAGTACGAACACCGGGGAGCTGTTTTTT. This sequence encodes CASSLDSTNTGELFF. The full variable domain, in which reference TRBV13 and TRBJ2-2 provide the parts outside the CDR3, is AAGVIQSPRHLIKEKRETATLKCYPIPRHDTVYWYQQGPGQDPQFLISFYEKMQSDKGSIPDRFSAQQFSDYHSELNMSSLELGDSALYFCASSLDSTNTGELFFGEGSRLTVL.

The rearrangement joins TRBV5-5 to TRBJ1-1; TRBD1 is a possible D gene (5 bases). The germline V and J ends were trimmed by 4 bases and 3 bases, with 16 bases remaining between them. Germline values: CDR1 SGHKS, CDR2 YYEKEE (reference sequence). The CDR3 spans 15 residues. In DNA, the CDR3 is TGTGCCAGCAGCCCGGGTTTTGGAGGGGACACTGAAGCTTTCTTT. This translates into CASSPGFGGDTEAFF.

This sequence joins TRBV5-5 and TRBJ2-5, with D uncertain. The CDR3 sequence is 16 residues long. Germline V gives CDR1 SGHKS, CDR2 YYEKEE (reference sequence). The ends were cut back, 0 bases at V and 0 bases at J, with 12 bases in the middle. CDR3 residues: CASSLAGESHQETQYF. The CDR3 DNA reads TGTGCCAGCAGCTTGGCGGGCGAAAGTCACCAAGAGACCCAGTACTTC.

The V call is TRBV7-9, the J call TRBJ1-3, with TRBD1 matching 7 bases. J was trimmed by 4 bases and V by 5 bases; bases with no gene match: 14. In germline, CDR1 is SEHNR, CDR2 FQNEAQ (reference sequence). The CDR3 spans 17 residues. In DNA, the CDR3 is TGTGCCAGCAGCCGAGACTGGACAGGCCGGGTCGGAAACACCATATATTTT. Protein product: CASSRDWTGRVGNTIYF.

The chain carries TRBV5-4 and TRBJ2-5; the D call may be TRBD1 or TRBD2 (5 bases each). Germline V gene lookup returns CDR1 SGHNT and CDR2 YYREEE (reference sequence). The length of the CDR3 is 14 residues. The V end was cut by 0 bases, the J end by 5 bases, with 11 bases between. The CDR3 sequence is CASSLDIGTETQYF. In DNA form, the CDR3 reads TGTGCCAGCAGCTTGGATATAGGGACCGAGACCCAGTACTTC.